Shown below are 23 T cell receptor beta chains from a single sample sequenced in a study of vaccination effects on CD4 cells after COVID-19. This table comes from immunoSEQ multiplex PCR, and its TCRdb copy is limited to in-frame clones, with some not included. The sample includes about 45,000 clones, about three quarters seen only once; the top ten take 8.5% to 10%. Following 10 days of culture, CD4+ T cells were isolated. Two-dose vaccination with either BNT162b2 or mRNA-1273 was given to the participants. Antigen specificity for these receptors is unknown. The source was CD4+ T cells from PBMCs cultured without peptide, collected after COVID-19 vaccination. The origin of the receptors is a human donor who received a COVID-19 vaccine.

V usage is TRBV7-9 and J usage is TRBJ1-1; no clear D gene. Trimming took 2 bases from V and 1 from J, leaving 5 bases between them. Per germline, CDR1 SEHNR and CDR2 FQNEAQ (reference sequence). The CDR3 has 13 residues. The DNA of the CDR3 is TGTGCCAGCAGCTTACTGGGGAACACTGAAGCTTTCTTT. It codes for CASSLLGNTEAFF.

V and J are TRBV6-2 or TRBV6-3 and TRBJ2-7, with 10 bases that match TRBD1. V lost 5 bases to trimming and J lost 0 bases; unmatched junction nucleotides: 7. The CDR3 covers 16 residues. CDR1 is MNHEY and CDR2 is SVGEGT in the germline V gene. CDR3 in amino acids: CASSTRDRGLSYEQYF. CDR3 DNA sequence: TGTGCCAGCAGTACCCGGGACAGGGGACTCTCCTACGAGCAGTACTTC.

CDR3 region: CASSQLRGYTF. For the CDR3, the DNA is TGTGCCAGCAGCCAATTACGGGGCTACACCTTC. The rearrangement links TRBV7-9 to TRBJ1-2; D gene uncertain. The CDR3 is 11 amino acids. The germline V and J ends were trimmed by 5 bases and 8 bases, with 9 bases remaining between them. Germline V gives CDR1 SEHNR, CDR2 FQNEAQ (reference sequence).

V is TRBV7-2 and J is TRBJ1-2; perhaps TRBD1 as D (6 bases). Germline V CDR1 and CDR2: SGHTA, FQGNSA. The CDR3 runs 13 residues. V was pared by 3 bases and J by 11 bases, with 16 bases between. The DNA of the CDR3 is TGTGCCAGCAGCTTCAAACAGGGTACTAAATACACCTTC. This encodes CASSFKQGTKYTF.

This sequence joins TRBV18 and TRBJ1-5; 12 bases map to TRBD1. Germline V gives CDR1 KGHSH, CDR2 LQKENI. J lost 5 bases, V lost 4 bases, and 3 bases had no gene match. This CDR3 has 15 amino acids. The CDR3, as DNA: TGTGCCAGCTCACAGGGACAGGGGGCGGATCAGCCCCAGCATTTT. This translates into CASSQGQGADQPQHF.

The V gene is TRBV7-9, the J gene TRBJ2-3; D is perhaps TRBD1 or TRBD2 (5 bases each). The CDR3 is made up of 16 amino acids. Germline V gene sequence: CDR1 SEHNR, CDR2 FQNEAQ (reference sequence). Trimming stripped 10 bases from V and 2 bases from J, with 22 bases between. CDR3: CATLRFGTLNTDTQYF. In DNA form, the CDR3 reads TGTGCCACCCTGAGATTCGGGACCCTTAACACAGATACGCAGTATTTT.

The CDR3 DNA reads as TGTGCCAGCAGCTTAATAGGTGGGACAAGGGCAAACTATGGCTACACCTTC. This sequence encodes CASSLIGGTRANYGYTF. This chain uses TRBV11-2 with TRBJ1-2, with D tentatively TRBD1 (6 bases). From germline, CDR1 is SGHAT and CDR2 FQNNGV. V lost 2 bases and J lost 2, with 18 bases in between. The CDR3 extends over 17 amino acids.

The chain joins TRBV3-1 (or the pseudogene TRBV3-2) to TRBJ2-7, with TRBD2 matching over 9 bases. Losses at the gene ends were 6 bases for V and 2 bases for J; bases not matched to a gene: 5. The CDR3 has 14 residues. Germline CDR1 and CDR2: LGHDT and YNNKEL (reference sequence). The CDR3 here is CASSKAGGPYEQYF. The CDR3 DNA follows: TGTGCCAGCAGTAAAGCGGGGGGACCCTACGAGCAGTACTTC.

This clone was counted once. The rearrangement links TRBV7-9 to TRBJ1-5, with 12 bases matching TRBD1. Trimming removed 5 bases from V and 0 bases from J; junction bases left unmatched: 11. This CDR3 is built from 19 residues. The germline CDR1 and CDR2 sequences are SEHNR and FQNEAQ (reference sequence). CDR3 sequence (DNA): TGTGCCAGCAGCCCAGACTTCCGGGACAGGGGGCTTAGCAATCAGCCCCAGCATTTT. Translated: CASSPDFRDRGLSNQPQHF.

This chain joins TRBV6-5 and TRBJ1-5, with D unresolved. V dropped 5 bases and J dropped 0 bases, with 5 bases sitting between them. Germline lookup yields CDR1 MNHEY and CDR2 SVGAGI. The CDR3 is made up of 13 amino acids. CDR3 sequence reads: CASSLLSNQPQHF. The DNA of the CDR3 is TGTGCCAGCAGTCTACTTAGCAATCAGCCCCAGCATTTT.

This clone has only a few counts. Within the sample, other DNA sequences also encode this same CDR3. The V and J genes are TRBV6-5 and TRBJ1-5; 7 bases agree with TRBD1. Losses at the gene ends were 5 bases for V and 4 bases for J; bases not matched to a gene: 2. CDR3 size: 13 residues. Germline-derived CDR1 and CDR2 are MNHEY and SVGAGI. CDR3 coding DNA: TGTGCCAGCAGTCCAGGGGGGAATCAGCCCCAGCATTTT. This codes for CASSPGGNQPQHF.

V gene TRBV4-1 combines with J gene TRBJ2-7, with TRBD2 matching 14 bases. The germline V gene encodes CDR1 MGHRA and CDR2 YSYEKL. V lost 3 bases and J lost 0; bases outside the gene matches: 4. This CDR3 region has 17 residues. In DNA form, the CDR3 reads TGCGCCAGCAGCCATGGGACTAGCGGGAGTCTCTCCTACGAGCAGTACTTC. Its protein product is CASSHGTSGSLSYEQYF.

V is TRBV20-1 and J is TRBJ1-5, with unresolved D. Germline values: CDR1 DFQATT, CDR2 SNEGSKA (reference sequence). V gave up 3 bases and J gave up 5 bases, with 14 bases separating them. The CDR3 consists of 14 residues. CDR3 protein: CSASPQVIDQPQHF. The DNA of the CDR3 is TGCAGTGCTAGTCCGCAGGTCATCGATCAGCCCCAGCATTTT.

The rearrangement uses TRBV27 and TRBJ1-4; D might be TRBD1 (5 bases). This CDR3 comprises 15 residues. The germline gives CDR1 MNHEY, CDR2 SMNVEV (reference sequence). V was clipped by 6 bases and J by 5 bases, with 16 bases between them. CDR3 protein: CASRRDGAKNEKLFF. In nucleotides, the CDR3 is TGTGCCAGCAGACGGGACGGAGCAAAAAATGAAAAACTGTTTTTT.

The chain combines TRBV7-7 with TRBJ2-3; the match to TRBD2 covers 9 bases. The CDR3 length is 16 residues. Germline trimming cut 1 base from V and 3 bases from J; bases unmatched to any gene: 5. The germline V gene encodes CDR1 SSHAT and CDR2 FNYEAQ (reference sequence). CDR3 in DNA: TGTGCCAGCAGCTTAGGGGCTAGCGGGACAACAGATACGCAGTATTTT. This codes for CASSLGASGTTDTQYF.

This chain links TRBV6-5 with TRBJ1-5, with TRBD1 as a possible D gene (5 bases). The V gene lost 7 bases and the J gene lost 2 bases, with 15 bases spanning the gap. Per germline, CDR1 MNHEY and CDR2 SVGAGI. The CDR3 totals 15 residues. The DNA of the CDR3 is TGTGCCAGCAACGCAGGGAAAAGGGGCAATCAGCCCCAGCATTTT. Protein sequence: CASNAGKRGNQPQHF.

This clone has a handful of counts. V gene TRBV10-3 combines with J gene TRBJ1-2, with D possibly matching TRBD1 (5 bases). From germline, CDR1 is ENHRY and CDR2 SYGVKD. Trimming stripped 6 bases from V and 5 bases from J, with 19 bases between. This CDR3 has 15 residues. CDR3 sequence reads: CAISPDLSQGYGYTF. Written as DNA, the CDR3 is TGTGCCATCAGCCCGGACCTATCCCAGGGATATGGCTACACCTTC.

The chain links TRBV6-5 to TRBJ1-2; D call uncertain. Germline V gene lookup returns CDR1 MNHEY and CDR2 SVGAGI. CDR3 length equals 15 residues. Trimming left V 1 base short and J 4 bases short, with 13 bases between. Here the CDR3 reads CASSYYVGLSYGYTF. The CDR3 coding sequence is TGTGCCAGCAGTTACTATGTAGGCCTTAGCTATGGCTACACCTTC.

The rearrangement joins TRBV29-1 to TRBJ1-4; maybe TRBD1 (5 bases). The CDR3 extends over 13 amino acids. The V gene lost 4 bases and the J gene lost 0 bases, with 6 bases spanning the gap. Germline lookup yields CDR1 SQVTM and CDR2 ANQGSEA. The CDR3 DNA reads TGCAGCGTTGGGGGGGCAACTAATGAAAAACTGTTTTTT. Translation gives CSVGGATNEKLFF.

J is TRBJ2-5 and V is TRBV5-1; perhaps TRBD2 as D (6 bases). CDR1 and CDR2 from the germline V gene are SGHRS and YFSETQ. The V gene lost 4 bases and the J gene lost 2 bases, with 15 bases spanning the gap. The length of the CDR3 is 15 residues. CDR3 in DNA: TGCGCCAGCAGCGAGAACGCGGGGTCTCAAGAGACCCAGTACTTC. Amino acids: CASSENAGSQETQYF.

The chain joins TRBV5-1 to TRBJ1-4; D is unresolved. Trimming shortened V by 0 bases and J by 5 bases, and 8 bases separated the two germline ends. The CDR3 is 14 residues long. Germline-derived CDR1 and CDR2 are SGHRS and YFSETQ. In DNA form, the CDR3 reads TGCGCCAGCAGCTTGGATGCAAGAAATGAAAAACTGTTTTTT. It encodes CASSLDARNEKLFF.

The J gene is TRBJ2-3, the V gene TRBV5-5, with 14 bases fitting TRBD2. Germline V gene lookup returns CDR1 SGHKS and CDR2 YYEKEE (reference sequence). The CDR3 contains 16 residues. The J segment lost 6 bases and the V segment lost 6 bases, leaving 9 bases of the junction unmatched. CDR3 loop: CASNEDWTSGGDTQYF. DNA for the CDR3: TGTGCCAGCAACGAAGACTGGACTAGCGGGGGGGATACGCAGTATTTT.

The chain couples TRBV15 to TRBJ1-1, with 9 bases lining up with TRBD1. Per the germline V gene, CDR1 is LNHNV and CDR2 is YYDKDF (reference sequence). The CDR3 extends over 13 amino acids. V trimming: 2 bases; J trimming: 7 bases; junction bases outside the gene matches: 2. Written as DNA, the CDR3 is TGTGCCACCAGCAGAAGACAGGGGGATGAAGCTTTCTTT. Translated: CATSRRQGDEAFF.